Included here is one T cell receptor (beta chain) sequence, with context. The clone's antigen remains unknown. Per-base quality was not reported, and no clone a single base away is much larger than it. After extraction using the QIAamp DNA Blood Mini Kit, genomic DNA was sent off for immunoSEQ repertoire analysis. Multiplex PCR was used to amplify CDR3 regions from a standard amount of genomic DNA template. PCR products were sequenced on an Illumina platform. For the original study's pipeline: Sequences were mapped to a reference, using V, D and J gene definitions from IMGT. To get rid of PCR and sequencing errors, closely related sequences were merged using a nearest-neighbor clustering algorithm. V, D and J usage was examined in productive unique and total sequences using ImmunoSEQ Analyzer tools along with R version 3.6.1. The source is immuneACCESS, and TCRdb retained only in-frame sequences with V and J called. Part of the clones is not carried over; for the studies checked, unresolved V genes explain less than half of this, and the remainder is unexplained. The DNA gave D and trimming, while V, J and clone size come from that table. Present in this sample are 1,400 or so clones, 93% of which were seen just once. Together, the top ten hold approximately 2.8% of the sample.

Trimming removed 8 bases from V and 0 bases from J; the gene matches leave 10 bases unexplained. The germline V gene yields SNHLY for CDR1 and FYNNEI for CDR2. The CDR3 runs 16 amino acids, cysteine and phenylalanine included. Only CDR3 DNA remains: 48 bases, in frame from the first base. The record originates from a study of immunodeficiency (dated by TCRdb to between 2017 and 2020). General notes on the study: Repertoire analysis was done to look for VDJ recombination defects and oligoclonality.

Before TCR sequencing, CD3+CD8+ T cells were sorted out of fresh PBMCs. What the authors observed across the whole study: Restricted TRB V-J pairing and lower productive entropy were observed in patient CD8+ T cells compared with control CD8+ T cells. In entropy comparisons, n=3 (open circles) was shown for patients versus healthy controls, and a thymic development effect was only suggested as possible. Based on top-100 and total clonotype frequencies, severe oligoclonality showed up in patient CD8+ T cells, whereas patient CD4+ T cells did not show severe oligoclonality.

The clonotype originates from a human donor in good health. The chain is encoded by TRBV2 joined to TRBJ2-1; TRBD2 matches 7 bases in the middle. The specimen was CD8+ T cells from blood. The encoded CDR3 is CASVRTGGSSYNEQFF. In nucleotides, the sequence is TGTGCCAGCGTCCGGACGGGGGGAAGCTCCTACAATGAGCAGTTCTTC.